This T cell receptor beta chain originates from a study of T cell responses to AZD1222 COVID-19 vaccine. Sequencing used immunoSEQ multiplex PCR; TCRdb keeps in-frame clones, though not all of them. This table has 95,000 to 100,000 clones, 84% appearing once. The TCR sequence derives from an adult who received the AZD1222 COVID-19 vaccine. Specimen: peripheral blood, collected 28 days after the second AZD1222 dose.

The CDR3 loop reads CASSFTGAGANVLTF. In DNA, the CDR3 is TGCGCCAGCAGCTTTACAGGGGCCGGGGCCAACGTCCTGACTTTC. The chain carries TRBV5-1 and TRBJ2-6; 7 nucleotides line up with TRBD1. The CDR3 is made up of 15 amino acids. After removal of 2 bases from V and 4 bases from J, the junction contained 3 bases not matched to a gene. Per germline, CDR1 SGHRS and CDR2 YFSETQ.